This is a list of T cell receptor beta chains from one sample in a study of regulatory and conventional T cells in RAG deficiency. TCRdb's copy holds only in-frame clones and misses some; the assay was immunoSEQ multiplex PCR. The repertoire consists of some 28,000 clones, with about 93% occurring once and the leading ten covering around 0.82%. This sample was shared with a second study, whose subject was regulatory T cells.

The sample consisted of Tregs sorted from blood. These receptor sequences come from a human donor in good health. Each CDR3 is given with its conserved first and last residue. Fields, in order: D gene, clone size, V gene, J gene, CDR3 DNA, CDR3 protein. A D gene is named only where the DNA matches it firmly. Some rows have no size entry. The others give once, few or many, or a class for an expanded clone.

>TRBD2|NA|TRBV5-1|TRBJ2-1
TGCGCCAGCAGCTCTCCGGGACTAGCGGGGTATAATGAGCAGTTCTTC
CASSSPGLAGYNEQFF
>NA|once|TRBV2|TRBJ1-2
TGTGCCAGCAGTGCAGGGTTAAGCGGCTACACCTTC
CASSAGLSGYTF
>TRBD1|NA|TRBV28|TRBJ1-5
TGTGCCAGCAGACCCCTAGGGACAGGGAGGAGTGGGCAGCCCCAGCATTTT
CASRPLGTGRSGQPQHF
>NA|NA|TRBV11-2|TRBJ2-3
TGTGCCAGCAGCTTAGAGCCGGGTAGCACAGATACGCAGTATTTT
CASSLEPGSTDTQYF
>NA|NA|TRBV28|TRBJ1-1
TGTGCCAGCAGTTTCCGACTGGGGACACCGAACACTGAAGCTTTCTTT
CASSFRLGTPNTEAFF
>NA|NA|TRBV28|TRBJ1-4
TGTGCCAGCAGTTGGGGCCTGGAAAAACTGTTTTTT
CASSWGLEKLFF
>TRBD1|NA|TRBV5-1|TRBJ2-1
TGCGCCAGCAGCTCAGTCCCGGGACAGGCCCGGTATACCTACAATGAGCAGTTCTTC
CASSSVPGQARYTYNEQFF
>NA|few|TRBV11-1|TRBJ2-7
TGTGCCAGCAGTCACCAAGACCCTTCCTACGAGCAGTACTTC
CASSHQDPSYEQYF
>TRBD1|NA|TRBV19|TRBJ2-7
TGTGCCAGCCAGGGGGCCTGGGCCTTCGAGCAGTACTTC
CASQGAWAFEQYF
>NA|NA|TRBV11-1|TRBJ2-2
TGTGCCAGCAGCTTAGGGGGGGTCACCGGGGAGCTGTTTTTT
CASSLGGVTGELFF
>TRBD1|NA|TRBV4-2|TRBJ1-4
TGTGCCAGCAGCCAGCTAGACAGGGGGCGCCCTGAAAAACTGTTTTTT
CASSQLDRGRPEKLFF
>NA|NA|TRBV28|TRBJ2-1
TGTGCCAGCAGTCGGGGGCTCGATGAGCAGTTCTTC
CASSRGLDEQFF
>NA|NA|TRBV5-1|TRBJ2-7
TGCGCCAGCAGCTTGGTGACGGGGTTCGACGAGCAGTACTTC
CASSLVTGFDEQYF
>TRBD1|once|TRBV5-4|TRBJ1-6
TGTGCCAGCAGCTGGGGGGACAGTAGCTCCTATAATTCACCCCTCCACTTT
CASSWGDSSSYNSPLHF
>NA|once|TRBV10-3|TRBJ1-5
TGTGCCATCAGTGAGTTTAGGGCCCCCTCTAGCAATCAGCCCCAGCATTTT
CAISEFRAPSSNQPQHF
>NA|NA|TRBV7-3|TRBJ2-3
TGTGCCAGCAGCCTAAGCGGTTCAGATACGCAGTATTTT
CASSLSGSDTQYF
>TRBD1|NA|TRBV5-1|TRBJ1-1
TGCGCCAGTGGCTACAGGGGGCCGGAGGAAGCTTTCTTT
CASGYRGPEEAFF
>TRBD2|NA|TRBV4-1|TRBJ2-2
TGCGCCAGCAGCCAATTGGGACTAGCGGGGGCCGGAACGAGTTCCGGGGAGCTGTTTTTT
CASSQLGLAGAGTSSGELFF
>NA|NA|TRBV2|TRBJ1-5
TGTGCCAGCAGTGACGAGATCTATCAGCCCCAGCATTTT
CASSDEIYQPQHF
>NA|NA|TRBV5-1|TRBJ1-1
TGCGCCAGCAGCTTCGAGGGTGAAGCTTTCTTT
CASSFEGEAFF
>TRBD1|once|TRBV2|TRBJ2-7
TGTGCCAGCAGGAGGGACAGGGGAGAGCCAAAAGCCTTC
CASRRDRGEPKAF
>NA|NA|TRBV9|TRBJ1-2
TGTGCCAGCAGCCGACCCGGGCCCAGGGACTATGGCTACACCTTC
CASSRPGPRDYGYTF
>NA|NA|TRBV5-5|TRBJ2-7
TGTGCCAGCATCACCGGGCCTGGGTATTACGAGCAGTACTTC
CASITGPGYYEQYF
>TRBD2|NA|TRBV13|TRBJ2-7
TGTGCCAGCAGCCCACAAGGAATACTAGCGGGTTACTACGAGCAGTACTTC
CASSPQGILAGYYEQYF
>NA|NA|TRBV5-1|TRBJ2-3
TGCGCCAGCAGCTTGGGTAGGACGGCATTACCCACAGATACGCAGTATTTT
CASSLGRTALPTDTQYF
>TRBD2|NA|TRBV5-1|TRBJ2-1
TGCGCCAGCAGTTGGGCGGGGGGAAGCAATGAGCAGTTCTTC
CASSWAGGSNEQFF